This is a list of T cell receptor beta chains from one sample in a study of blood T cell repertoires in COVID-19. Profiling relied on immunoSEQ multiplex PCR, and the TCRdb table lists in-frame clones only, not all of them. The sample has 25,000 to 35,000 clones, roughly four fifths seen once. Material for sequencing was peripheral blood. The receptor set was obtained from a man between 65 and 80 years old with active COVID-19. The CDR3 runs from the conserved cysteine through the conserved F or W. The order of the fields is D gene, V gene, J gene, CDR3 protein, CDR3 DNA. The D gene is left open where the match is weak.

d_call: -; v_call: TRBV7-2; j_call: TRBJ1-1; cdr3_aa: CASSPPGVGNTEAFF; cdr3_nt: TGTGCCAGCAGCCCGCCGGGGGTGGGGAACACTGAAGCTTTCTTT
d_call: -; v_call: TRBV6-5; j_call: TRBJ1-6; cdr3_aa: CASSYGAGSSPLHF; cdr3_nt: TGTGCCAGCAGTTACGGTGCGGGGTCCTCACCCCTCCACTTT
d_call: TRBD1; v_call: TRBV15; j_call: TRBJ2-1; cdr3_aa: CATSKVRQGTDEQFF; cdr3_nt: TGTGCCACCAGCAAGGTACGACAGGGGACCGATGAGCAGTTCTTC
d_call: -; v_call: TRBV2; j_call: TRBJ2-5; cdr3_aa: CASSEGQGIQETQYF; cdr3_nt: TGTGCCAGCAGTGAAGGGCAGGGGATTCAAGAGACCCAGTACTTC
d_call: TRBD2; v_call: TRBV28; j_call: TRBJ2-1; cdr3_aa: CASSRTSGALYNEQFF; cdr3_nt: TGTGCCAGCAGTAGGACTAGCGGAGCCCTTTACAATGAGCAGTTCTTC
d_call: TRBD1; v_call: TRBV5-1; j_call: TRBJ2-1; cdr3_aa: CASSFGQGGYNEQFF; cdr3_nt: TGCGCCAGCAGCTTCGGACAGGGGGGCTACAATGAGCAGTTCTTC
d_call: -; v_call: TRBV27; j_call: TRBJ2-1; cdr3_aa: CASSLVFSGNYNEQFF; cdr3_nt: TGTGCCAGCAGTTTGGTCTTTAGCGGTAACTACAATGAGCAGTTCTTC
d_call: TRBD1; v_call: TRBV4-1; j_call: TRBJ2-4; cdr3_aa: CASSQDPTTGSLQYF; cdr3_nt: TGCGCCAGCAGCCAAGACCCGACGACAGGGTCCCTTCAGTACTTC
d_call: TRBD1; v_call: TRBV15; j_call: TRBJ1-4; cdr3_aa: CATSRGQGDEKLFF; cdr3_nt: TGTGCCACCAGCAGGGGACAGGGGGATGAAAAACTGTTTTTT
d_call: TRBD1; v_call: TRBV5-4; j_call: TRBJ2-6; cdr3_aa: CASSSGQPGANVLTF; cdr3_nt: TGTGCCAGCAGCTCGGGACAGCCTGGGGCCAACGTCCTGACTTTC